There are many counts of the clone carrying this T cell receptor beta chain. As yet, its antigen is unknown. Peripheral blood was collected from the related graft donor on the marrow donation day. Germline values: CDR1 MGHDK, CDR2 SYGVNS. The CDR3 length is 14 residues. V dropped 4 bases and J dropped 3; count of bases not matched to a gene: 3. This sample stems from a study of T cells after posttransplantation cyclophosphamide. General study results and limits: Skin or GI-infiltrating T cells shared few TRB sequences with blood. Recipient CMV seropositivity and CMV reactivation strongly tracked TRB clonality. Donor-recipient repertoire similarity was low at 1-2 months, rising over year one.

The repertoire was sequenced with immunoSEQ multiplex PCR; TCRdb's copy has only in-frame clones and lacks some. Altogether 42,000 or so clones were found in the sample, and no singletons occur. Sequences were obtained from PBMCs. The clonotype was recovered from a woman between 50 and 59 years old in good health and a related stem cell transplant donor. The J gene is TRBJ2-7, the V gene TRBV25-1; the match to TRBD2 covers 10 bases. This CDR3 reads CASSVQRGGYEQYF. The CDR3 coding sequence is TGTGCCAGCAGTGTGCAGCGGGGGGGCTACGAGCAGTACTTC.